This T cell receptor (beta chain) was retrieved from a study of Graves' ophthalmopathy and Graves' hyperthyroidism. Study summary: Before any treatment was given, at initial diagnosis, peripheral blood was collected.

The authors diagnosed from clinical symptoms, serum thyroxine, TRAb, thyroid ultrasound and orbital computed tomography. RNA transcripts yielded amplified TCR beta CDR3 regions. Investigators did first-round RT-PCR with HTBI primers, then second-round multiplex PCR. MiXCR, run by TCRdb on the multiplex PCR reads, gives a single entry per CDR3 protein. The table lists about 220,000 distinct CDR3 sequences, 20% to 25% of them singletons. Germline CDR1 reads MNHNS; CDR2 reads SASEGT. This CDR3 is built from 16 residues. V lost 2 bases, J lost 2 bases, and 9 bases stayed unmatched. Source material: peripheral blood. V is TRBV6-1 and J is TRBJ2-7, with 7 bases matching TRBD1. The TCR was taken from a woman in her forties or fifties with Graves' ophthalmopathy. CDR3 nucleotide sequence: TGTGCCAGCAGTGAACTAGGGGGACAGCACCCCTACGAGCAGTACTTC. It specifies CASSELGGQHPYEQYF.